Below, 25 T cell receptor beta chains from the same sample are listed, as sequenced in a study of neoadjuvant anti-PD-1 for oral cavity cancer. Noted time point: after neoadjuvant nivolumab, at surgical resection. This table comes from immunoSEQ multiplex PCR, and its TCRdb copy is limited to in-frame clones, with some not included. Among more than 7,000 clones listed, around 74% were seen once. This material consisted of PBMCs, taken after nivolumab (anti-PD-1) treatment. The origin of the receptors is a person between 40 and 85 years old with oral cavity squamous cell carcinoma.

The CDR3 sequence: CASSVDGGTTGELFF. The CDR3 coding sequence is TGTGCCAGCAGCGTAGACGGGGGGACAACCGGGGAGCTGTTTTTT. The chain carries TRBV9 and TRBJ2-2; TRBD2 might be the D (7 bases). The CDR3 runs 15 residues. Between the trimmed V and J ends, which lost 0 bases and 5 bases, there was a span of 11 bases. The germline V gene has CDR1 SGDLS and CDR2 YYNGEE.

This clone has only one observation. The rearrangement joins TRBV6-5 to TRBJ2-7; D is possibly TRBD1 (6 bases). V was trimmed by 0 bases and J by 3 bases, leaving 9 bases between them. The CDR3 length is 14 residues. Germline CDR1 is MNHEY and CDR2 is SVGAGI. The CDR3 DNA reads TGTGCCAGCAGTTACTCAGGACAGCACTACGAGCAGTACTTC. It encodes CASSYSGQHYEQYF.

The chain couples TRBV4-3 to TRBJ1-2; weak D call: TRBD1 (6 bases). The CDR3 length is 17 residues. CDR1 is LGHNA and CDR2 is YSLEER in the germline V gene. V lost 2 bases to trimming and J lost 3 bases, with 19 bases between them. The CDR3 DNA reads as TGCGCCAGCAGCCAAAATTATGGGGGCGGGGGTGACTATGGCTACACCTTC. This gives the protein CASSQNYGGGGDYGYTF.

The rearrangement uses TRBV5-8 and TRBJ2-3; 10 bases map to TRBD2. This CDR3 has 18 amino acids. Germline CDR1 and CDR2: SGHTS and YDEGEE. With 1 base clipped from V and 0 bases from J, the junction kept 8 bases outside the gene matches. In nucleotides, the CDR3 is TGTGCCAGCAGCTTGTTAGCGGGGGGCCTCTATAGCACAGATACGCAGTATTTT. This translates into CASSLLAGGLYSTDTQYF.

The CDR3 loop is CASSIGGLTVTDEQFF. In nucleotides, the CDR3 is TGTGCCAGCAGTATCGGGGGACTAACGGTTACCGATGAGCAGTTCTTC. The chain recombines TRBV28 with TRBJ2-1; 7 bases are shared with TRBD2. Trimming at V came to 5 bases and at J to 8 bases, leaving 15 bases not matched to a gene. The germline V gene has CDR1 MDHEN and CDR2 SYDVKM. The CDR3 runs 16 residues.

The chain uses TRBV27 and TRBJ2-7, with a possible D match to TRBD2 (6 bases). Trimming removed 1 base at V and 0 bases at J, with 10 bases between. Germline V gene sequence: CDR1 MNHEY, CDR2 SMNVEV (reference sequence). CDR3 length equals 15 residues. The DNA of the CDR3 is TGTGCCAGCAGTTTATATACGGGGGTCTCCTACGAGCAGTACTTC. This sequence encodes CASSLYTGVSYEQYF.

This clone was seen more than once but under ten times. The rearrangement joins TRBV4-1 to TRBJ1-6; perhaps TRBD1 as D (5 bases). The germline V gene encodes CDR1 MGHRA and CDR2 YSYEKL. The CDR3 covers 21 residues. V dropped 1 base and J dropped 4 bases, with 26 bases sitting between them. The CDR3 protein is CASSQVRGDRRSRVYNSPLHF. CDR3 DNA: TGCGCCAGCAGCCAAGTAAGGGGCGACAGAAGGAGCCGGGTTTATAATTCACCCCTCCACTTT.

The chain links TRBV27 to TRBJ1-2; possibly TRBD1 for D (6 bases). The germline V gene encodes CDR1 MNHEY and CDR2 SMNVEV (reference sequence). The V and J ends lost 0 bases and 4 bases respectively, with 18 bases between them. The CDR3 is 17 amino acids. As DNA, the CDR3 is TGTGCCAGCAGTTTATCCTCTCTCGGGGGGGCGCGCTATGGCTACACCTTC. Its translation is CASSLSSLGGARYGYTF.

V gene TRBV19 combines with J gene TRBJ2-1; TRBD2 might be the D (6 bases). The CDR3 covers 14 residues. The V gene lost 8 bases and the J gene lost 0 bases, with 11 bases spanning the gap. Germline CDR1 is LNHDA and CDR2 is SQIVND (reference sequence). The DNA for the CDR3 is TGTGCCAGTGGCCCCGGGGGCTCCTACAATGAGCAGTTCTTC. It translates to CASGPGGSYNEQFF.

The V call is TRBV6-1, the J call TRBJ2-2, with D possibly being TRBD1 (6 bases). Deletions cut 1 base from V and 12 bases from J, with 15 bases between. Germline V CDR1 and CDR2: MNHNS, SASEGT. The CDR3 is 14 residues long. Here the CDR3 DNA reads TGTGCCAGCAGTGAAGGGGGGAACAGGGTGAAGCTGTTTTTT. Translating gives CASSEGGNRVKLFF.

This sequence joins TRBV4-1 and TRBJ2-7; 7 bases are shared with TRBD1. J gave up 0 bases and V 4 bases, and 6 bases lay outside the gene matches. Germline values: CDR1 MGHRA, CDR2 YSYEKL. The CDR3 length is 15 residues. CDR3 bases: TGCGCCAGCAGCCCGACAGGGCCAAGCTCCTACGAGCAGTACTTC. It encodes CASSPTGPSSYEQYF.

The chain employs TRBV29-1 and TRBJ1-5, with unresolved D. Trimming stripped 6 bases from V and 9 bases from J, with 27 bases between. Germline V lookup: CDR1 SQVTM, CDR2 ANQGSEA. The CDR3 length is 16 residues. The CDR3 sequence: CSVLVGLGSSLMPQHF. As DNA, the CDR3 is TGCAGCGTCCTAGTTGGGTTGGGCAGTAGCTTGATGCCCCAGCATTTT.

The rearrangement joins TRBV7-2 to TRBJ2-2, with 8 bases fitting TRBD1. With V trimmed by 4 bases and J by 6 bases, 4 bases remained unmatched. Germline lookup yields CDR1 SGHTA and CDR2 FQGNSA. There are 14 residues in the CDR3. CDR3 in amino acids: CASSSQGASGELFF. In DNA form, the CDR3 reads TGTGCCAGCAGCTCGCAGGGGGCCTCCGGGGAGCTGTTTTTT.

This clone was seen once. The V gene is TRBV9, the J gene TRBJ2-5; TRBD2 matches 10 bases. This CDR3 region has 15 residues. With 4 bases clipped from V and 5 bases from J, the junction kept 8 bases outside the gene matches. Germline V lookup: CDR1 SGDLS, CDR2 YYNGEE. The CDR3 DNA sequence: TGTGCCAGCAGCCCCCAAGCGGGGGGGCCCGAGACCCAGTACTTC. Protein: CASSPQAGGPETQYF.

The V gene is TRBV7-2, the J gene TRBJ2-2; no definite D call. The V end was cut by 0 bases, the J end by 7 bases, with 12 bases between. There are 15 residues in the CDR3. Germline V CDR1 and CDR2: SGHTA, FQGNSA. The CDR3 sequence is CASSLAARFSGELFF. The CDR3 DNA reads as TGTGCCAGCAGCTTAGCGGCCAGATTCAGCGGGGAGCTGTTTTTT. The whole variable domain, remainder taken from reference TRBV7-2 and TRBJ2-2, is GAGVSQSPSNKVTEKGKDVELRCDPISGHTALYWYRQSLGQGLEFLIYFQGNSAPDKSGLPSDRFSAERTGGSVSTLTIQRTQQEDSAVYLCASSLAARFSGELFFGEGSRLTVL.

This clone was seen only once. The rearrangement links TRBV5-4 to TRBJ2-1; no reliable D call. The ends were cut back, 4 bases at V and 4 bases at J, with 15 bases in the middle. The germline CDR1 and CDR2 sequences are SGHNT and YYREEE (reference sequence). This CDR3 contains 15 residues. The CDR3 here is CASSDLGIPYNEQFF. CDR3 in DNA: TGTGCCAGCAGCGATCTTGGGATACCTTACAATGAGCAGTTCTTC.

J is TRBJ2-5 and V is TRBV2; the D gene is possibly TRBD1 (5 bases). Germline V gene sequence: CDR1 SNHLY, CDR2 FYNNEI. Trimming pared 1 base from V and 7 bases from J, leaving 13 bases between. There are 14 residues in the CDR3. The CDR3 loop reads CASSEGVGLGTQYF. The CDR3 DNA sequence: TGTGCCAGCAGTGAAGGGGTGGGGCTCGGGACCCAGTACTTC.

The chain recombines TRBV15 with TRBJ2-1; D is uncertain. The CDR3 contains 13 residues. The germline V and J ends were trimmed by 7 bases and 9 bases, with 16 bases remaining between them. In germline, CDR1 is LNHNV, CDR2 YYDKDF (reference sequence). For the CDR3, the DNA is TGTGCCACCAACCCCGCCCTGTTTGGTGAGCAGTTCTTC. It codes for CATNPALFGEQFF.

The chain links TRBV19 to TRBJ1-1, with D tentatively TRBD1 (5 bases). The germline V and J ends were trimmed by 3 bases and 6 bases, with 8 bases remaining between them. The CDR3 is made up of 12 amino acids. CDR1 LNHDA and CDR2 SQIVND come from the germline V gene (reference sequence). CDR3 coding DNA: TGTGCCAGTAGTATTTTGGGGGCTGAAGCTTTCTTT. This gives the protein CASSILGAEAFF.

The V gene is TRBV19, the J gene TRBJ1-1; TRBD1 might be the D (5 bases). Germline V gives CDR1 LNHDA, CDR2 SQIVND (reference sequence). The CDR3 extends over 14 amino acids. Trimming cost V 3 bases and J 0 bases, with 8 bases left between them. As DNA, the CDR3 is TGTGCCAGTAGTATTGGGACGGTGAACACTGAAGCTTTCTTT. This encodes CASSIGTVNTEAFF.

The chain combines TRBV6-1 with TRBJ2-5; 7 bases are a match to TRBD1. This CDR3 has 15 residues. With V trimmed by 6 bases and J by 2 bases, 9 bases remained unmatched. CDR1 and CDR2 from the germline V gene are MNHNS and SASEGT. The CDR3 sequence: CASRRDRVGQETQYF. CDR3 in DNA: TGTGCCAGCAGAAGAGACAGGGTGGGACAAGAGACCCAGTACTTC.

The chain has TRBV25-1 and TRBJ1-2; D unresolved. The CDR3 is 14 residues long. CDR1 MGHDK and CDR2 SYGVNS come from the germline V gene. The V end lost 0 bases, the J end lost 3 bases, and 8 bases lay between the germline ends. CDR3 DNA sequence: TGTGCCAGCAGTGAATATGACCCAGACTATGGCTACACCTTC. Protein product: CASSEYDPDYGYTF.

The chain uses TRBV7-8 and TRBJ1-5; 7 positions agree with TRBD1. Germline CDR1 reads SGHVS; CDR2 reads FQNEAQ. This CDR3 spans 17 amino acids. Trimming at V came to 0 bases and at J to 3 bases, leaving 8 bases not matched to a gene. The CDR3 coding sequence is TGTGCCAGCAGCTTAGCGGTTCGGACAGGCTACAATCAGCCCCAGCATTTT. Encoded protein: CASSLAVRTGYNQPQHF.

V is TRBV5-1 and J is TRBJ1-1; tentative D call: TRBD1 (6 bases). Trimming cost V 4 bases and J 0 bases, with 13 bases left between them. Germline assignment: CDR1 SGHRS and CDR2 YFSETQ. CDR3 length equals 15 residues. The CDR3 loop is CASSVGGGMNTEAFF. CDR3 bases: TGCGCCAGCAGCGTCGGGGGCGGGATGAACACTGAAGCTTTCTTT.

This clone was seen a few times. In DNA form, the CDR3 reads TGTGCCAGCAGCTTCCTTTCCCAGGGTTCGAGAGGCTACACCTTC. Protein product: CASSFLSQGSRGYTF. V gene TRBV5-4 combines with J gene TRBJ1-2; the D gene is possibly TRBD1 (5 bases). The CDR3 consists of 15 residues. Trimming took off 2 bases at V and 8 bases at J, with 19 bases between the two ends. Germline V CDR1 and CDR2: SGHNT, YYREEE (reference sequence).